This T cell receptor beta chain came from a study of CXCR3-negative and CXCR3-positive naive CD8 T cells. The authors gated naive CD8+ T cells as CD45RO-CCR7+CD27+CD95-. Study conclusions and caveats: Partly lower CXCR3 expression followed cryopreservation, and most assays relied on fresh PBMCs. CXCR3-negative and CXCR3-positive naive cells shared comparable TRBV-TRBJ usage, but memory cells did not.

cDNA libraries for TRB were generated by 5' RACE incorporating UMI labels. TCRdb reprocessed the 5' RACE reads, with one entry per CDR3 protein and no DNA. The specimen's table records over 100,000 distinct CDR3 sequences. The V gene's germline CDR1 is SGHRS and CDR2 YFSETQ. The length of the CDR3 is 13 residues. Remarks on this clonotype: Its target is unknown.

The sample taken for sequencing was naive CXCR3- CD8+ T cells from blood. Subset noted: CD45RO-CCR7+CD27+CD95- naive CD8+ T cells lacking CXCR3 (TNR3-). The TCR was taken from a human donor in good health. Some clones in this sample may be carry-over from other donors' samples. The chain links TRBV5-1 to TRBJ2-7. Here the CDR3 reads CASSLGPGYEQYF.